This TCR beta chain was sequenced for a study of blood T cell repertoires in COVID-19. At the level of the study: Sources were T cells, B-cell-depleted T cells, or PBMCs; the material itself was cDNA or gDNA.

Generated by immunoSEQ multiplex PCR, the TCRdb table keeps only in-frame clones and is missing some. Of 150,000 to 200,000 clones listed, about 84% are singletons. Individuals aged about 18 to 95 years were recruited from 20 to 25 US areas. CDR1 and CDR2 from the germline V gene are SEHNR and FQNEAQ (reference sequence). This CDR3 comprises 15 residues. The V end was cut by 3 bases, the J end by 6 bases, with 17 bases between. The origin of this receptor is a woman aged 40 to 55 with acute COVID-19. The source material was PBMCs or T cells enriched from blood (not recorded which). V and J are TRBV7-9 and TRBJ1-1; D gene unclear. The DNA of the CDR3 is TGTGCCAGCAGCTTCCTGAGTCCAGGAGGCTCTGAAGCTTTCTTT. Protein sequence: CASSFLSPGGSEAFF.